The 15 T cell receptor beta chains reported below all come from one sample, sequenced in a study of blood T cell repertoires in COVID-19. Sequencing used immunoSEQ multiplex PCR; TCRdb keeps in-frame clones, though not all of them. The table shows about 240,000 clones, with approximately 83% occurring only once. The specimen sequenced was peripheral blood. All receptors derive from a human donor in a cohort sampled during active COVID-19.

The V gene is TRBV10-1, the J gene TRBJ1-1, with D uncertain. Trimming removed 1 base from V and 4 bases from J, with 10 bases in between. The CDR3 is made up of 14 amino acids. Germline V CDR1 and CDR2: WNHNN, SYGVQD (reference sequence). Written as DNA, the CDR3 is TGCGCCAGCAGTGAGTATGTGTCGGGCACTGAAGCTTTCTTT. This encodes CASSEYVSGTEAFF.

The chain employs TRBV2 and TRBJ2-7; TRBD2 matches 9 bases. CDR1 and CDR2 (germline): SNHLY, FYNNEI. The trim removed 7 bases at V and 7 bases at J, leaving 8 bases unmatched. CDR3 length equals 13 residues. CDR3 sequence: CASMTSGSGEQYF. CDR3 nucleotides: TGTGCCAGCATGACTAGCGGATCTGGGGAGCAGTACTTC.

This clone was counted only a few times. The gene calls are TRBV7-9 and TRBJ2-7; tentative D call: TRBD2 (5 bases). Trimming pared 4 bases from V and 4 bases from J, leaving 14 bases between. Germline assignment: CDR1 SEHNR and CDR2 FQNEAQ (reference sequence). This CDR3 is built from 14 residues. The CDR3, as DNA: TGTGCCAGCAGCTACACTAGTGGTTCGTACGAGCAGTACTTC. It yields the protein CASSYTSGSYEQYF.

This chain joins TRBV6-5 and TRBJ2-2; 8 bases are shared with TRBD1. This CDR3 has 13 amino acids. Looked up from germline, CDR1 is MNHEY and CDR2 is SVGAGI. Unmatched junction bases numbered 8, after V lost 10 bases and J lost 7 bases. CDR3 in DNA: TGTGCCATACAGGGGGAAGGGAACGGGGAGCTGTTTTTT. It codes for CAIQGEGNGELFF.

The gene calls are TRBV4-1 and TRBJ2-2; maybe TRBD2 (6 bases). Looked up from germline, CDR1 is MGHRA and CDR2 is YSYEKL. The V gene lost 3 bases and the J gene lost 2 bases, with 7 bases spanning the gap. The CDR3 loop spans 14 amino acids. Written as DNA, the CDR3 is TGCGCCAGCAGCCAGGGACTTAACACCGGGGAGCTGTTTTTT. Its protein product is CASSQGLNTGELFF.

This chain connects TRBV27 to TRBJ1-5; D is uncertain. The V gene lost 0 bases and the J gene lost 4 bases, with 4 bases spanning the gap. Germline V lookup: CDR1 MNHEY, CDR2 SMNVEV (reference sequence). The length of the CDR3 is 13 residues. The CDR3 DNA reads TGTGCCAGCAGTTTATCAGAGAATCAGCCCCAGCATTTT. It is translated as CASSLSENQPQHF.

This chain links TRBV28 with TRBJ2-7; 7 nucleotides match TRBD2. The CDR3 length is 14 residues. Looked up from germline, CDR1 is MDHEN and CDR2 is SYDVKM. V trimming: 6 bases; J trimming: 2 bases; junction bases outside the gene matches: 7. Written as DNA, the CDR3 is TGTGCCAGCAGGGTAGCGGGCCAAACCTACGAGCAGTACTTC. Translated, it gives CASRVAGQTYEQYF.

The chain couples TRBV7-6 to TRBJ2-1, with TRBD2 identical over 10 bases. The CDR3 consists of 17 residues. Trimming at V came to 4 bases and at J to 2 bases, leaving 8 bases not matched to a gene. Per germline, CDR1 SGHVS and CDR2 FNYEAQ. CDR3 in amino acids: CASSSYGAGGTYNEQFF. The CDR3 region has the DNA TGTGCCAGCAGCTCGTATGGAGCGGGGGGGACCTACAATGAGCAGTTCTTC. Full variable domain (remainder filled in from reference TRBV7-6 and TRBJ2-1): GAGVSQSPRYKVTKRGQDVALRCDPISGHVSLYWYRQALGQGPEFLTYFNYEAQQDKSGLPNDRFSAERPEGSISTLTIQRTEQRDSAMYRCASSSYGAGGTYNEQFFGPGTRLTVL.

This clone was picked up a small number of times. The rearrangement uses TRBV19 and TRBJ1-1, with TRBD1 matching 8 bases. The CDR3 loop spans 14 amino acids. Germline V gene lookup returns CDR1 LNHDA and CDR2 SQIVND (reference sequence). Trimming at V came to 5 bases and at J to 5 bases, leaving 7 bases not matched to a gene. DNA for the CDR3: TGTGCCAGTAGTCTGCGACAGGGGAGGACTGAAGCTTTCTTT. Residues: CASSLRQGRTEAFF.

This chain links TRBV7-9 with TRBJ1-2, with D possibly being TRBD1 (5 bases). Per germline, CDR1 SEHNR and CDR2 FQNEAQ (reference sequence). Trimming cost V 4 bases and J 7 bases, with 7 bases left between them. The CDR3 is 11 residues long. CDR3 in DNA: TGTGCCAGCAGCTCAGGGTTTGGCTACACCTTC. Translating gives CASSSGFGYTF.

The genes are TRBV11-2 and TRBJ2-3, with TRBD2 matching over 7 bases. CDR3 length: 14 residues. Germline V lookup: CDR1 SGHAT, CDR2 FQNNGV. V gave up 6 bases and J gave up 5 bases; unmatched junction bases: 8. For the CDR3, the DNA is TGTGCCAGCAGTACTGGGGGGGTTGGAGATACGCAGTATTTT. Translation: CASSTGGVGDTQYF.

The CDR3: CATSRDSNYGYTF. CDR3 DNA: TGTGCCACCTCCCGGGACAGCAACTATGGCTACACCTTC. The V and J genes are TRBV24-1 and TRBJ1-2, with 7 bases identical to TRBD1. Germline assignment: CDR1 KGHDR and CDR2 SFDVKD. V was pared by 9 bases and J by 2 bases, with 5 bases of the junction left unmatched. The CDR3 totals 13 residues.

The chain combines TRBV6-2 or TRBV6-3 with TRBJ1-1; D perhaps matches TRBD1 (6 bases). Trimming pared 5 bases from V and 1 base from J, leaving 8 bases between. Germline CDR1 is MNHEY and CDR2 is SVGEGT. The CDR3 runs 13 residues. The CDR3 DNA reads as TGTGCCAGCAGTCGGACAGCGAACACTGAAGCTTTCTTT. It translates to CASSRTANTEAFF.

The chain recombines TRBV28 with TRBJ2-1, with a possible D match to TRBD1 (6 bases). The V end was cut by 7 bases, the J end by 0 bases, with 10 bases between. The CDR3 runs 14 residues. The germline V gene encodes CDR1 MDHEN and CDR2 SYDVKM. DNA of the CDR3: TGTGCCAGCACCATGGACAGCTCCTACAATGAGCAGTTCTTC. Translated, it gives CASTMDSSYNEQFF.

J is TRBJ2-2 and V is TRBV6-5; D is unresolved. This CDR3 region has 15 residues. Trimming left V 2 bases short and J 0 bases short, with 7 bases between. CDR1 is MNHEY, CDR2 SVGAGI, per germline. CDR3 nucleotide sequence: TGTGCCAGCAGTTACGGCAGGCCGAACACCGGGGAGCTGTTTTTT. This encodes CASSYGRPNTGELFF.